Below, 32 T cell receptor beta chains from the same sample are listed, as sequenced in a study of shared clonotypes between healthy human individuals. Profiled with immunoSEQ multiplex PCR; TCRdb holds only in-frame clones, not every one. Seen here are 2.5 million or so clones, around 90% observed once, and the top ten hold roughly 0.15%. Material: naive CD4+ T cells sorted from blood. Subset denoted: CD45RA+ positively selected. The receptors originated from a man in his late teens or twenties in good health.

Regarding this clone: Other DNA sequences in this specimen translate into the identical CDR3. This chain uses TRBV7-2 with TRBJ1-6; D is unclear. CDR3 length: 13 residues. Trimming cost V 2 bases and J 10 bases, with 9 bases left between them. The germline V gene has CDR1 SGHTA and CDR2 FQGNSA. CDR3 in DNA: TGTGCCAGCAGCTTATCTGGGAACTCACCCCTCCACTTT. The encoded protein is CASSLSGNSPLHF.

This sequence joins TRBV18 and TRBJ1-1; 7 bases agree with TRBD1. CDR1 is KGHSH, CDR2 LQKENI, per germline. This CDR3 is 15 amino acids long. With 3 bases clipped from V and 1 base from J, the junction kept 5 bases outside the gene matches. In DNA form, the CDR3 reads TGTGCCAGCTCACCCCAGGGACAGTCGAACACTGAAGCTTTCTTT. Translation: CASSPQGQSNTEAFF.

This clone came up once. This sequence joins TRBV18 and TRBJ1-4; no firm D call. The CDR3 runs to 17 residues. Germline CDR1 and CDR2: KGHSH and LQKENI. Trimming shortened V by 3 bases and J by 3 bases, and 17 bases separated the two germline ends. The CDR3: CASSPRVSDGPNEKLFF. As DNA, the CDR3 is TGTGCCAGCTCACCCCGCGTTTCGGACGGACCTAATGAAAAACTGTTTTTT.

The chain joins TRBV11-2 to TRBJ1-1; D might be TRBD1 (6 bases). V lost 4 bases and J 0 bases, leaving 15 bases between the germline ends. This CDR3 contains 16 residues. Per germline, CDR1 SGHAT and CDR2 FQNNGV. CDR3 protein: CASSSARGTMNTEAFF. Here the CDR3 DNA reads TGTGCCAGCAGCTCCGCCAGGGGAACGATGAACACTGAAGCTTTCTTT.

This clone was seen just once. The chain uses TRBV19 and TRBJ2-7; D remains ambiguous. The ends were cut back, 2 bases at V and 5 bases at J, with 10 bases in the middle. The CDR3 length is 13 residues. Germline loops: CDR1 LNHDA, CDR2 SQIVND (reference sequence). For the CDR3, the DNA is TGTGCCAGTAGTATAAGTCTAGTCCACGAGCAGTACTTC. Translating gives CASSISLVHEQYF.

DNA of the CDR3: TGCGCCAGCAGTGACCGGACCTCACTCTACTCACCCCTCCACTTT. This codes for CASSDRTSLYSPLHF. This rearrangement joins TRBV10-1 to TRBJ1-6; D is ambiguous. In germline, CDR1 is WNHNN, CDR2 SYGVQD (reference sequence). The CDR3 sequence is 15 residues long. V was pared by 3 bases and J by 10 bases, with 16 bases between.

The gene calls are TRBV23-1 and TRBJ2-2; tentatively, D is TRBD2 (5 bases). TRBV23-1 is an ORF, and what it does is uncertain. Trimming stripped 4 bases from V and 3 bases from J, with 18 bases between. The CDR3 sequence is 17 residues long. The CDR3 bases are TGCGCCAGCAGTCTCGGAGGCCAGGAAGTTTACACCGGGGAGCTGTTTTTT. This sequence encodes CASSLGGQEVYTGELFF.

V usage is TRBV5-1 and J usage is TRBJ2-1; D possibly corresponds to TRBD1 (5 bases). This CDR3 region has 14 residues. The germline V gene encodes CDR1 SGHRS and CDR2 YFSETQ. The ends were cut back, 2 bases at V and 7 bases at J, with 13 bases in the middle. The CDR3 region is CASSFGQLRNEQFF. The CDR3 nucleotides are TGCGCCAGCAGCTTCGGACAACTAAGGAATGAGCAGTTCTTC.

The chain recombines TRBV5-4 with TRBJ2-3; 11 positions match TRBD1. J lost 6 bases, V lost 4 bases, and 1 base had no gene match. Germline V gene data show CDR1 as SGHNT and CDR2 as YYREEE (reference sequence). The CDR3 spans 13 residues. DNA of the CDR3: TGTGCCAGCAGCGGACAGGGGGCTGATACGCAGTATTTT. Its translation is CASSGQGADTQYF. Full variable domain (outside the CDR3, taken from reference TRBV5-4 and TRBJ2-3): ETGVTQSPTHLIKTRGQQVTLRCSSQSGHNTVSWYQQALGQGPQFIFQYYREEENGRGNFPPRFSGLQFPNYSSELNVNALELDDSALYLCASSGQGADTQYFGPGTRLTVL.

The J gene is TRBJ2-5, the V gene TRBV18; 8 bases agree with TRBD2. This CDR3 is 14 amino acids long. Germline V gives CDR1 KGHSH, CDR2 LQKENI. V lost 6 bases, J lost 7 bases, and 10 bases stayed unmatched. The CDR3 DNA follows: TGTGCCAGCTCCCTTAGCGGGACATTAGGGACCCAGTACTTC. It yields the protein CASSLSGTLGTQYF.

This clone came up a few times. The chain couples TRBV27 to TRBJ1-1; D unresolved. The CDR3 totals 11 residues. Between the trimmed V and J ends, which lost 9 bases and 5 bases, there was a span of 10 bases. In germline, CDR1 is MNHEY, CDR2 SMNVEV (reference sequence). CDR3 DNA: TGTGCCAGTAGATTAGGGACTGAAGCTTTCTTT. Protein sequence: CASRLGTEAFF.

This chain connects TRBV7-8 to TRBJ1-4; 8 bases map to TRBD1. The germline V gene encodes CDR1 SGHVS and CDR2 FQNEAQ. J was trimmed by 8 bases and V by 5 bases; bases with no gene match: 7. The CDR3 spans 14 residues. This CDR3 is CASSPRTGLEKLFF. In nucleotides, the CDR3 is TGTGCCAGCAGCCCCCGGACAGGGTTGGAAAAACTGTTTTTT.

This sequence joins TRBV5-1 and TRBJ2-3; D call uncertain. CDR3 length: 15 amino acids. Germline values: CDR1 SGHRS, CDR2 YFSETQ. The V gene lost 3 bases and the J gene lost 3 bases, with 14 bases spanning the gap. The CDR3 nucleotides read TGCGCCAGCAGCTCAACTCCGGTGGGGACAGATACGCAGTATTTT. Translation gives CASSSTPVGTDTQYF.

The V and J genes are TRBV12-5 and TRBJ2-3; D is perhaps TRBD1 or TRBD2 (6 bases each). Germline V gene lookup returns CDR1 LGHNT and CDR2 FRNRAP. This CDR3 is built from 15 residues. V was cut by 4 bases and J by 4 bases, with 15 bases left in between. CDR3 loop: CASGWGAQGSDTQYF. CDR3 coding DNA: TGTGCTAGTGGTTGGGGGGCACAGGGCTCAGATACGCAGTATTTT.

The rearrangement joins TRBV6-1 to TRBJ1-3, with D hard to call. Germline V gene lookup returns CDR1 MNHNS and CDR2 SASEGT. V lost 3 bases to trimming and J lost 6 bases, with 3 bases between them. There are 11 residues in the CDR3. The CDR3 sequence: CASSDSNTIYF. CDR3 bases: TGTGCCAGCAGTGATTCAAACACCATATATTTT.

The chain recombines TRBV5-1 with TRBJ1-4, with D unclear. Germline assignment: CDR1 SGHRS and CDR2 YFSETQ. Between the trimmed V and J ends, which lost 0 bases and 10 bases, there was a span of 13 bases. The CDR3 has 14 amino acids. The CDR3 sequence is CASSLGQTSRKLFF. The CDR3 DNA follows: TGCGCCAGCAGCTTGGGGCAGACATCGAGAAAACTGTTTTTT.

The rearrangement joins TRBV6-1 to TRBJ1-4, with unresolved D. The ends were cut back, 7 bases at V and 8 bases at J, with 8 bases in the middle. CDR3 size: 11 residues. Germline CDR1 is MNHNS and CDR2 is SASEGT. The CDR3 sequence is CASKRGEKLFF. CDR3 bases: TGTGCCAGCAAGAGAGGGGAAAAACTGTTTTTT.

This clone was seen once. The rearrangement links TRBV7-9 to TRBJ2-7; D may correspond to TRBD1 or TRBD2 (5 bases each). Germline loops: CDR1 SEHNR, CDR2 FQNEAQ (reference sequence). The length of the CDR3 is 15 residues. The V gene lost 5 bases and the J gene lost 6 bases, with 20 bases spanning the gap. As DNA, the CDR3 is TGTGCCAGCAGCCATGACGGGTGGGGTGGGGGCGAGCAGTACTTC. It translates to CASSHDGWGGGEQYF.

V usage is TRBV18 and J usage is TRBJ2-2; D is undetermined. Trimming took off 0 bases at V and 4 bases at J, with 9 bases between the two ends. This CDR3 is 15 amino acids long. The germline CDR1 and CDR2 sequences are KGHSH and LQKENI. The CDR3 sequence is CASSPPNGATGELFF. The CDR3 DNA follows: TGTGCCAGCTCACCACCGAATGGAGCCACCGGGGAGCTGTTTTTT.

There are a few counts of this clone. Other DNA sequences from this sample encode an identical CDR3 as well. The chain recombines TRBV7-9 with TRBJ2-3; D is undetermined. Between the trimmed V and J ends, which lost 5 bases and 0 bases, there was a span of 3 bases. CDR1 SEHNR and CDR2 FQNEAQ come from the germline V gene (reference sequence). CDR3 length: 12 amino acids. CDR3 DNA sequence: TGTGCCAGCAGCCAAAGCACAGATACGCAGTATTTT. Translating gives CASSQSTDTQYF.

The rearrangement joins TRBV25-1 to TRBJ1-2; 12 nucleotides agree with TRBD1. V lost 9 bases and J lost 6; bases outside the gene matches: 11. Germline lookup yields CDR1 MGHDK and CDR2 SYGVNS. There are 15 residues in the CDR3. CDR3 DNA sequence: TGTGCCAGTAACGGTGGGGACAGGGGGCTGCATGGCTACACCTTC. Translation gives CASNGGDRGLHGYTF.

This chain links TRBV30 with TRBJ2-7; TRBD2 might be the D (6 bases). The CDR3 has 11 amino acids. In germline, CDR1 is GTSNPN, CDR2 SVGIG (reference sequence). Trimming left V 2 bases short and J 13 bases short, with 15 bases between. CDR3 sequence reads: CAWSTHAGTYF. CDR3 nucleotides: TGTGCCTGGAGTACCCACGCCGGGACTTACTTC.

The chain links TRBV19 to TRBJ1-4; D is unclear. V lost 7 bases and J lost 8, with 8 bases in between. The CDR3 covers 11 residues. Germline CDR1 and CDR2: LNHDA and SQIVND (reference sequence). For the CDR3, the DNA is TGTGCCAGTACAGCCAGCGAAAAACTGTTTTTT. Residues: CASTASEKLFF. The full variable domain, completed using reference TRBV19 and TRBJ1-4, is DGGITQSPKYLFRKEGQNVTLSCEQNLNHDAMYWYRQDPGQGLRLIYYSQIVNDFQKGDIAEGYSVSREKKESFPLTVTSAQKNPTAFYLCASTASEKLFFGSGTQLSVL.

The chain is built from TRBV9 and TRBJ2-7; weak D call: TRBD2 (5 bases). The germline gives CDR1 SGDLS, CDR2 YYNGEE. V lost 10 bases and J lost 4, with 18 bases in between. This CDR3 region has 13 residues. CDR3 protein: CAQPLKGDYEQYF. The CDR3, as DNA: TGTGCCCAGCCATTGAAGGGAGATTACGAGCAGTACTTC.

V is TRBV10-3 and J is TRBJ1-2, with D possibly matching TRBD1 (5 bases). The ends were cut back, 0 bases at V and 4 bases at J, with 12 bases in the middle. The CDR3 totals 15 residues. Looked up from germline, CDR1 is ENHRY and CDR2 is SYGVKD. The CDR3: CAISESEGAVYGYTF. The DNA for the CDR3 is TGTGCCATCAGTGAGTCTGAAGGGGCGGTCTATGGCTACACCTTC.

The chain has TRBV11-2 and TRBJ2-3; 9 bases line up with TRBD2. V gave up 2 bases and J gave up 3 bases; unmatched junction bases: 15. CDR1 is SGHAT and CDR2 is FQNNGV in the germline V gene. This CDR3 is 19 amino acids long. CDR3 nucleotide sequence: TGTGCCAGCAGCTTAATTTCCTCAATTCCCCTAGCGGGGACAGATACGCAGTATTTT. This codes for CASSLISSIPLAGTDTQYF.

For this clone: This same CDR3 is encoded by further DNA sequences in the sample. The gene calls are TRBV11-2 and TRBJ2-1; D uncertain. Trimming pared 2 bases from V and 7 bases from J, leaving 3 bases between. Germline loops: CDR1 SGHAT, CDR2 FQNNGV. The CDR3 runs 11 residues. The CDR3 reads CASSLRNEQFF. The CDR3 nucleotides read TGTGCCAGCAGCTTAAGGAATGAGCAGTTCTTC. Full variable domain (missing parts from reference TRBV11-2 and TRBJ2-1): EAGVAQSPRYKIIEKRQSVAFWCNPISGHATLYWYQQILGQGPKLLIQFQNNGVVDDSQLPKDRFSAERLKGVDSTLKIQPAKLEDSAVYLCASSLRNEQFFGPGTRLTVL.

A note on this clone: Other nucleotide sequences from this sample produce the same CDR3. V usage is TRBV18 and J usage is TRBJ2-7; 9 bases are a match to TRBD1. The junction had 2 bases not matched to a gene; V was cut back by 2 bases and J by 3 bases. The CDR3 totals 14 residues. Looked up from germline, CDR1 is KGHSH and CDR2 is LQKENI. In DNA, the CDR3 is TGTGCCAGCTCACCAGGACAGGGGATCTACGAGCAGTACTTC. As protein: CASSPGQGIYEQYF. The full variable domain, completed using reference TRBV18 and TRBJ2-7, is NAGVMQNPRHLVRRRGQEARLRCSPMKGHSHVYWYRQLPEEGLKFMVYLQKENIIDESGMPKERFSAEFPKEGPSILRIQQVVRGDSAAYFCASSPGQGIYEQYFGPGTRLTVT.

The CDR3 coding sequence is TGTGCCAGCTGGGAGCGCCCCACCGGGACAGGGGATCAGCCCCAGCATTTT. Translated: CASWERPTGTGDQPQHF. V usage is TRBV28 and J usage is TRBJ1-5, with 10 bases matching TRBD1. The CDR3 is 17 residues long. In germline, CDR1 is MDHEN, CDR2 SYDVKM. V lost 8 bases to trimming and J lost 5 bases; unmatched junction nucleotides: 15.

This CDR3 reads CASSRDPSSYEQYF. The CDR3 DNA sequence: TGCGCCAGCAGCCGGGACCCGAGCTCCTACGAGCAGTACTTC. The chain couples TRBV5-1 to TRBJ2-7; possibly TRBD1 or TRBD2 for D (5 bases each). Germline CDR1 reads SGHRS; CDR2 reads YFSETQ. The CDR3 is 14 amino acids. The V end lost 4 bases, the J end lost 0 bases, and 11 bases lay between the germline ends.

This clone was seen just once. This chain connects TRBV5-4 to TRBJ2-6, with a weak D call TRBD2 (6 bases). From germline, CDR1 is SGHNT and CDR2 YYREEE (reference sequence). Trimming cost V 0 bases and J 0 bases, with 19 bases left between them. CDR3 length: 20 residues. This CDR3 is CASSLGGLLIPSSGANVLTF. CDR3 nucleotide sequence: TGTGCCAGCAGCTTGGGGGGACTTTTAATACCAAGCTCTGGGGCCAACGTCCTGACTTTC.

This sequence joins TRBV19 and TRBJ1-3; D gene unclear. The V gene's germline CDR1 is LNHDA and CDR2 SQIVND (reference sequence). The CDR3 runs 13 residues. V was cut by 6 bases and J by 8 bases, with 14 bases left in between. CDR3 amino acids: CASSDQGLDTIYF. CDR3 nucleotides: TGTGCCAGTAGCGATCAAGGGTTGGACACCATATATTTT.